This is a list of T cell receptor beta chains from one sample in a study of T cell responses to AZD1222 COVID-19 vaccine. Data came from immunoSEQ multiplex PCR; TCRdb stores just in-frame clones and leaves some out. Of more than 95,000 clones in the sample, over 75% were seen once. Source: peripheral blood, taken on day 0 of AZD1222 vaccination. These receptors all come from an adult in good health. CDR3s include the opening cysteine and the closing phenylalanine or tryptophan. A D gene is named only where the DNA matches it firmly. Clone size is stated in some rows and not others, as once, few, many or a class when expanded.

cdr3_nt: TGTGCCAGCAGCCAAGATCGGGCTTACTCCTACGAGCAGTACTTC
cdr3_aa: CASSQDRAYSYEQYF
d_call: .
v_call: TRBV3-1/TRBV3-2
j_call: TRBJ2-7
cdr3_length: 15
clone_size: .

cdr3_nt: TGTGCCAGCAGTTACTCAAGAAGTGGAAACACCATATATTTT
cdr3_aa: CASSYSRSGNTIYF
d_call: .
v_call: TRBV6-5
j_call: TRBJ1-3
cdr3_length: 14
clone_size: .

cdr3_nt: TGTGCCATCAATGGGCAGGGGGCCTACGAGCAGTACTTC
cdr3_aa: CAINGQGAYEQYF
d_call: TRBD1
v_call: TRBV10-3
j_call: TRBJ2-7
cdr3_length: 13
clone_size: .

cdr3_nt: TGTGCCAGCAGCAGAACAGGGTACGAGCAGTACTTC
cdr3_aa: CASSRTGYEQYF
d_call: .
v_call: TRBV7-2
j_call: TRBJ2-7
cdr3_length: 12
clone_size: .

cdr3_nt: TGCGCCAGCAGCCAAGGCTATCTGAGCTCCTACGAGCAGTACTTC
cdr3_aa: CASSQGYLSSYEQYF
d_call: .
v_call: TRBV4-1
j_call: TRBJ2-7
cdr3_length: 15
clone_size: .

cdr3_nt: TGTGCCAGCAGCCACGGACAGGGGGAAACTGAAGCTTTCTTT
cdr3_aa: CASSHGQGETEAFF
d_call: TRBD1
v_call: TRBV6-5
j_call: TRBJ1-1
cdr3_length: 14
clone_size: few

cdr3_nt: TGTGCCAGCAGGCCCACTACAGGGGTGCGGAACACTGAAGCTTTCTTT
cdr3_aa: CASRPTTGVRNTEAFF
d_call: TRBD1
v_call: TRBV25-1
j_call: TRBJ1-1
cdr3_length: 16
clone_size: .

cdr3_nt: TGTGCCAGCAGCCCCGCAACAGGGGGCGGACAGCCCCAGCATTTT
cdr3_aa: CASSPATGGGQPQHF
d_call: TRBD1
v_call: TRBV5-6
j_call: TRBJ1-5
cdr3_length: 15
clone_size: .

cdr3_nt: TGTGCCAGCAGATATCGGGACAGGGGGCAAAATGAGCAGTTCTTC
cdr3_aa: CASRYRDRGQNEQFF
d_call: TRBD1
v_call: TRBV11-2
j_call: TRBJ2-1
cdr3_length: 15
clone_size: once

cdr3_nt: TGCGCCAGCAGCTCTGGGACAGGGTACAATGAGCAGTTCTTC
cdr3_aa: CASSSGTGYNEQFF
d_call: TRBD1
v_call: TRBV5-1
j_call: TRBJ2-1
cdr3_length: 14
clone_size: .

cdr3_nt: TGTGCCAGCAGCAACCAATCCCGGGGCACTGAAGCTTTCTTT
cdr3_aa: CASSNQSRGTEAFF
d_call: .
v_call: TRBV11-2
j_call: TRBJ1-1
cdr3_length: 14
clone_size: .

cdr3_nt: TGTGCCAGCAGTCGATCGACTAGGGGTGTTGAGCAGTTCTTC
cdr3_aa: CASSRSTRGVEQFF
d_call: .
v_call: TRBV11-2
j_call: TRBJ2-1
cdr3_length: 14
clone_size: .

cdr3_nt: TGTGCCAGCAGCCAAACGGGACAGGGGAACACTGAAGCTTTCTTT
cdr3_aa: CASSQTGQGNTEAFF
d_call: TRBD1
v_call: TRBV7-9
j_call: TRBJ1-1
cdr3_length: 15
clone_size: once

cdr3_nt: TGCGCCAGCAGTGAAAGCCGGACAGGGGGAGTCTATGGCTACACCTTC
cdr3_aa: CASSESRTGGVYGYTF
d_call: TRBD1
v_call: TRBV10-1
j_call: TRBJ1-2
cdr3_length: 16
clone_size: .

cdr3_nt: TGTGCCAGCAGCCAAGGCGTGGGGCTACTTAATGAGCAGTTCTTC
cdr3_aa: CASSQGVGLLNEQFF
d_call: .
v_call: TRBV3-1/TRBV3-2
j_call: TRBJ2-1
cdr3_length: 15
clone_size: .

cdr3_nt: TGTGCCAGCAGAGATCCCTGGCGAAATAATTCACCCCTCCACTTT
cdr3_aa: CASRDPWRNNSPLHF
d_call: .
v_call: TRBV6-6
j_call: TRBJ1-6
cdr3_length: 15
clone_size: .

cdr3_nt: TGTGCCAGCAGTTCCCCACACCTCACCGGGGAGCTGTTTTTT
cdr3_aa: CASSSPHLTGELFF
d_call: .
v_call: TRBV6-5
j_call: TRBJ2-2
cdr3_length: 14
clone_size: .

cdr3_nt: TGCGCCAGCACCCTAGCGGGAGTTGATACGCAGTATTTT
cdr3_aa: CASTLAGVDTQYF
d_call: TRBD2
v_call: TRBV5-1
j_call: TRBJ2-3
cdr3_length: 13
clone_size: .